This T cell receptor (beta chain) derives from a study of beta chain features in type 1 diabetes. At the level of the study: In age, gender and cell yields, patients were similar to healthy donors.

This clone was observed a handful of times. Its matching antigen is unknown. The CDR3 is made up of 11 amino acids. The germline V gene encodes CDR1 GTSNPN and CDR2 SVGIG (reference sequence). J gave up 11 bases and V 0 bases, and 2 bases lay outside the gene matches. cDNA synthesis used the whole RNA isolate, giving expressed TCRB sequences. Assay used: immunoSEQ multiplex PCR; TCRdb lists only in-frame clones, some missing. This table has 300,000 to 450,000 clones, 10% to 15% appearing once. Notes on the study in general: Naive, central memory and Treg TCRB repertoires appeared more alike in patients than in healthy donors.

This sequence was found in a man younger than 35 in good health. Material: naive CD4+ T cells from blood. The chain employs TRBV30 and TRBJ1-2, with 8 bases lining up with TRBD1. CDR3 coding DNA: TGTGCCTGGAGTGTACGGACAGGGTACACCTTC. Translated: CAWSVRTGYTF.